This TCR beta chain emerged from a study of cytomegalovirus exposure and HLA in healthy donors. Data came from immunoSEQ multiplex PCR; TCRdb stores just in-frame clones and leaves some out. The sample carries roughly 130,000 clones, almost 90% recorded once. Sequencing was carried out using PBMCs. This receptor was identified in a young man in good health and CMV-seronegative.

This CDR3 is CASGTSGSYEQYF. Written as DNA, the CDR3 is TGTGCTAGTGGTACTAGCGGGAGCTACGAGCAGTACTTC. V gene TRBV12-5 combines with J gene TRBJ2-7; 11 nucleotides align to TRBD2. This CDR3 is built from 13 residues. J was trimmed by 3 bases and V by 5 bases; bases with no gene match: 0. Germline CDR1 is LGHNT and CDR2 is FRNRAP.